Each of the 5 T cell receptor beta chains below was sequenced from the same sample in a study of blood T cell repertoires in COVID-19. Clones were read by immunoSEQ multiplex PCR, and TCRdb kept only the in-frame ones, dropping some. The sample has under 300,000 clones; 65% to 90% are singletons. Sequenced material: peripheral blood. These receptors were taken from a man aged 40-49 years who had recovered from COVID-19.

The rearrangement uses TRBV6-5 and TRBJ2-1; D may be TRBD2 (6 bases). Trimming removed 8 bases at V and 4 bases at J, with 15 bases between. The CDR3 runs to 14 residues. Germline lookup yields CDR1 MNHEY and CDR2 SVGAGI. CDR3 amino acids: CASERAAGYNEQFF. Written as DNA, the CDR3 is TGTGCCAGCGAAAGGGCTGCGGGATACAATGAGCAGTTCTTC.

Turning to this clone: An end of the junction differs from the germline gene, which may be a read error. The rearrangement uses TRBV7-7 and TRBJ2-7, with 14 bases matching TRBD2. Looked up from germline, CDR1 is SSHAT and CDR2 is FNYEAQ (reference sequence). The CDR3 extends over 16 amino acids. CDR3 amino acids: CASSVGLAGGPYEQYF. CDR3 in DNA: TGTGCTAGCAGCGTCGGACTAGCGGGGGGACCCTACGAGCAGTACTTC.

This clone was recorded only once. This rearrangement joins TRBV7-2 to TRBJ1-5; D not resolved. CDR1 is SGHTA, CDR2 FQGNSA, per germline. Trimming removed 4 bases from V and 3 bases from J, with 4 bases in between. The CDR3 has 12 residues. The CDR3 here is CASSSYNQPQHF. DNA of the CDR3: TGTGCCAGCAGCTCTTACAATCAGCCCCAGCATTTT.

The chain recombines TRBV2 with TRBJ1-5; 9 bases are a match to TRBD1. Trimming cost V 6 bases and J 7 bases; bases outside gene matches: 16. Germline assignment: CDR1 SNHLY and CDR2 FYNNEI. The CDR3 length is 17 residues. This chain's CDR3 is CASSPPVHRGRRQPQHF. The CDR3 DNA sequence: TGTGCCAGCAGCCCACCCGTTCACAGGGGGCGCAGGCAGCCCCAGCATTTT.

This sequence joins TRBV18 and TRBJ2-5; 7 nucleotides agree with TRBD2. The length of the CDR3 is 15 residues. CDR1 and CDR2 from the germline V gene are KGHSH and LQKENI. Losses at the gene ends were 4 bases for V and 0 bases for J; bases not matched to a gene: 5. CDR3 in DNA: TGTGCCAGCTCACTAGACCTAGCGGACCAAGAGACCCAGTACTTC. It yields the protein CASSLDLADQETQYF.